A selection of T cell receptor beta chains follows, all from one sample in a study of T cell repertoires in cytomegalovirus infection. TCRdb reprocessed the reads via MiXCR and lists one record per CDR3 protein. This table has approximately 700,000 distinct CDR3 sequences, under 40% appearing once. Sequencing used PBMCs. These receptors were collected from a human donor in good health (CMV status not recorded). Some clones in this sample may be carry-over from other donors' samples. Each CDR3 is given with its conserved first and last residue. D genes are given only for firm matches. Clone size is given for some rows only: seen once, a few or many times, or a class if the clone is expanded.

v_gene	d_gene	len	abundance	j_gene	CDR3nt	CDR3aa
TRBV28	-	13	many	TRBJ2-7	TGTGCCAGCAGTTTCGCAGGCTCCTACGAGCAGTACTTC	CASSFAGSYEQYF
TRBV18	-	16	-	TRBJ1-6	TGTGCCAGCTCACCATACACCGCCAGGGTAAATTCACCCCTCCACTTT	CASSPYTARVNSPLHF
TRBV6-1	-	12	few	TRBJ2-2	TGTGCCAGTCCGGGGGTGGCCGGGGAGCTGTTTTTT	CASPGVAGELFF
TRBV20-1	-	12	-	TRBJ1-2	TGCAGTGCTAGTTTGTCTGACTATGGCTACACCTTC	CSASLSDYGYTF
TRBV20-1	TRBD2	13	-	TRBJ2-7	TGCAGTGCTGATCGGGGGACTAGCGGGAGGGCCGCCTTC	CSADRGTSGRAAF
TRBV7-2	TRBD2	15	many	TRBJ2-2	TGTGCCAGCAGCTTTAGCGGGAGGGGGTACGGGGAGCTGTTTTTT	CASSFSGRGYGELFF
TRBV7-2	-	14	many	TRBJ2-7	TGTGCCAGCAGCTTAGTGGGGTGGGGTAGCGAGCAGTACTTC	CASSLVGWGSEQYF
TRBV4-1	-	17	many	TRBJ1-5	TGCGCCAGCAGCCAAGATCGGGACACCGGGACAAATCAGCCCCAGCATTTT	CASSQDRDTGTNQPQHF
TRBV12-3/TRBV12-4	TRBD1	15	few	TRBJ1-1	TGTGCCAGCAGTGGGGACAGGAAAGCTGAAACTGAAGCTTTCTTT	CASSGDRKAETEAFF
TRBV6-5	-	12	-	TRBJ1-2	TGTGCCAGCCAACGGGCGGGCTATGGCTACACCTTC	CASQRAGYGYTF
TRBV10-3	-	12	-	TRBJ2-1	TGTGCCATCAGTGGGGAAGGATATGAGCAGTTCTTC	CAISGEGYEQFF
TRBV7-2	-	16	-	TRBJ2-2	TGTGCCAGCAGCTCTCTATGGGGCAAGGGAGCCGGGGAGCTGTTTTTT	CASSSLWGKGAGELFF
TRBV10-3	TRBD1	16	few	TRBJ2-7	TGTGCCATCAGTGAGCCGATTAAGGGGGCCGGGTACGAGCAGTACTTC	CAISEPIKGAGYEQYF
TRBV12-3/TRBV12-4	-	13	many	TRBJ1-1	TGTGCCAGCAGCTACCAGGGGAACACTGAAGCTTTCTTT	CASSYQGNTEAFF
TRBV7-2	-	15	few	TRBJ1-2	TGTGCCAGCAGGGACACCGGGACAACAGACTATGGCTACACCTTC	CASRDTGTTDYGYTF
TRBV11-2	-	15	-	TRBJ2-5	TGTGCCAGCAGCTTAGTCGCCAGCGGCCAAGAGACCCAGTACTTC	CASSLVASGQETQYF
TRBV19	TRBD2	15	few	TRBJ2-1	TGTGCCAGTAATCCTAGCGGGATCGCCTACAATGAGCAGTTCTTC	CASNPSGIAYNEQFF
TRBV25-1	TRBD1	15	-	TRBJ2-5	TGTGCCAGCAGTGACCGTCGGACAGGGCAAGAGACCCAGTACTTC	CASSDRRTGQETQYF
TRBV28	-	16	few	TRBJ2-1	TGTGCCAGCAGATCATTGAGGGAAAGCTCCTACAATGAGCAGTTCTTC	CASRSLRESSYNEQFF
TRBV7-2	-	13	many	TRBJ2-7	TGTGCCAGCAGCTTACAGGGAAGGAGCGAGCAGTACTTC	CASSLQGRSEQYF
TRBV27	TRBD1	14	-	TRBJ1-2	TGTGCCAGCAGTTGGGACAGTAAGAACTATGGCTACACCTTC	CASSWDSKNYGYTF
TRBV7-9	TRBD1	14	few	TRBJ2-1	TGTGCCAGCAGCCAAGGGACAGTCTACAATGAGCAGTTCTTC	CASSQGTVYNEQFF
TRBV19	TRBD2	14	-	TRBJ2-2	TGTGCCAGTAAGGCGGGAGTGAGCGCCGGGGAGCTGTTTTTT	CASKAGVSAGELFF
TRBV6-6	-	16	-	TRBJ2-2	TGTGCCAGCAGTGAGGCATCCGCTCTGGTCACCGGGGAGCTGTTTTTT	CASSEASALVTGELFF
TRBV7-9	-	16	few	TRBJ1-4	TGTGCCAGCAGCCAAGAAGGACACCTAGGAGGTGAAAAACTGTTTTTT	CASSQEGHLGGEKLFF
TRBV20-1	-	15	-	TRBJ1-5	TGCAGTGCCCCGGGGGGCGCCAGAAGCAATCAGCCCCAGCATTTT	CSAPGGARSNQPQHF
TRBV11-2	TRBD2	15	few	TRBJ2-5	TGTGCCAGCAGCCCCAAAGCGGGACGATCGGAGACCCAGTACTTC	CASSPKAGRSETQYF
TRBV6-2/TRBV6-3	-	13	few	TRBJ1-1	TGTGCCAGCAGTTACTCGACACGTGGATCGGCTTTCTTT	CASSYSTRGSAFF
TRBV7-8	-	15	many	TRBJ2-1	TGTGCCAGCAGCGTCGCCAGGGGTCCCTACAATGAGCAGTTCTTC	CASSVARGPYNEQFF
TRBV11-2	-	14	-	TRBJ1-1	TGTGCCAGCATCGGTGGGGGGGAGGGGACTGAAGCTTTCTTT	CASIGGGEGTEAFF
TRBV14	-	14	many	TRBJ2-7	TGTGCCAGCAGCCAACCGGGACTCATCGGCGAGCAGTACTTC	CASSQPGLIGEQYF
TRBV4-3	-	17	few	TRBJ2-5	TGCGCCAGCAGCCAAGGACAGTGGGGGGAGTACCAAGAGACCCAGTACTTC	CASSQGQWGEYQETQYF
TRBV19	-	15	-	TRBJ2-4	TGTGCCAGTAGGGACGATACAGGGTTGGACAGAGTTCAGTACTTC	CASRDDTGLDRVQYF
TRBV2	-	15	few	TRBJ2-7	TGTGCCAGCAGTGCCGAATCCAGGGGTGCATACGAGCAGTACTTC	CASSAESRGAYEQYF
TRBV5-4	-	14	-	TRBJ2-2	TGTGCCAGCAGCTTGGGGGGACCGGGCGGGGAGCTGTTTTTT	CASSLGGPGGELFF
TRBV2	TRBD2	12	few	TRBJ2-7	TGTGCCAGCGGACTAGTTGCCTACGAGCAGTACTTC	CASGLVAYEQYF
TRBV2	TRBD2	15	once	TRBJ2-1	TGTGCCAGCGGGAAAGGACTAGCGCCGAACAATGAGCAGTTCTTC	CASGKGLAPNNEQFF
TRBV5-4	TRBD1	17	-	TRBJ2-3	TGTGCCAGCAGCCCTAGACAGGGGCCCTTGAGCACAGATACGCAGTATTTT	CASSPRQGPLSTDTQYF
TRBV28	TRBD1	14	many	TRBJ1-5	TGTGCCAGTAAAGGGGGCAACAGCAATCAGCCCCAGCATTTT	CASKGGNSNQPQHF
TRBV19	-	18	few	TRBJ2-1	TGTGCCAGTAGTATAGAGTTGGGGGGGCCCAGCTCCTACAATGAGCAGTTCTTC	CASSIELGGPSSYNEQFF
TRBV20-1	TRBD2	17	few	TRBJ2-3	TGCAGTGCCTGGGGACTAGCGGGAGGGCCCAGCACAGATACGCAGTATTTT	CSAWGLAGGPSTDTQYF
TRBV7-4	TRBD2	16	-	TRBJ2-1	TGTGCCAGCGGTCCCTGGAATTCGGGGGGGCCCAATGAGCAGTTCTTC	CASGPWNSGGPNEQFF
TRBV24-1	TRBD2	16	few	TRBJ2-1	TGTGCCACCAGTGATTGGGGGGGGGAAACCTACAATGAGCAGTTCTTC	CATSDWGGETYNEQFF
TRBV12-3/TRBV12-4	TRBD2	15	few	TRBJ2-5	TGTGCCAGCAGGGCGGGACTAGCGGGGCAAGAGACCCAGTACTTC	CASRAGLAGQETQYF
TRBV7-4	-	15	-	TRBJ1-2	TGTGCCAGCAGCACCGATAGGGGCAGGGTGCGTGGCTACACCTTC	CASSTDRGRVRGYTF
TRBV6-6	-	14	once	TRBJ1-2	TGTGCCAGCCATAAGCCCAGTTCCCACTATGGCTACACCTTC	CASHKPSSHYGYTF
TRBV24-1	TRBD2	16	once	TRBJ2-3	TGTGCCACCAGTGACCCCGGGACTAGCGGGGCAGATACGCAGTATTTT	CATSDPGTSGADTQYF
TRBV28	-	13	-	TRBJ1-4	TGTGCCACAGTAAGGGGGTTCGACGAAAAACGGTTTTTT	CATVRGFDEKRFF
TRBV6-1	TRBD2	13	many	TRBJ2-1	TGTGCCAGCAAGCGGGAGTCGTTAGAAGGGCAGTTCTTC	CASKRESLEGQFF
TRBV15	-	15	-	TRBJ2-4	TGTGCCACCAGCCCTGGACAGTTAGCCAAAAACATTCAGTACTTC	CATSPGQLAKNIQYF
TRBV11-1	TRBD1	14	-	TRBJ2-1	TGTGCCAGCAGCGGGGACAGGGCCTACAATGAGCAGTTCTTC	CASSGDRAYNEQFF
TRBV5-1	-	14	-	TRBJ2-5	TGCGCCAGCAAAGGGACAACCCTGGGAGAGACCCAGTACTTC	CASKGTTLGETQYF
TRBV27	-	15	-	TRBJ2-1	TGTGCCAGCAGTCACGGGGACCTCCTTTACAATGAGCAGTTCTTC	CASSHGDLLYNEQFF
TRBV5-6	-	16	-	TRBJ2-1	TGTGCCAGCAGCTTGGAAATCGGAGGGGGATACAATGAGCAGTTCTTC	CASSLEIGGGYNEQFF
TRBV7-2	-	16	many	TRBJ1-1	TGTGCCAGCAGCTTCTGGCCCCAAGGAGGGGACACTGAAGCTTTCTTT	CASSFWPQGGDTEAFF